These 25 T cell receptor beta chains share one sample of origin, sequenced in a study of blood T cell repertoires in COVID-19. Method: immunoSEQ multiplex PCR; TCRdb's copy keeps in-frame clones and lacks some. The table shows under 250,000 clones, with around 86% occurring only once. Sequencing was carried out using PBMCs or T cells enriched from blood (not recorded which). All receptors derive from a man aged 40-49 years who had recovered from COVID-19.

This chain connects TRBV6-5 to TRBJ1-2, with D tentatively TRBD1 (5 bases). This CDR3 spans 16 amino acids. With 2 bases removed from V and 3 bases from J, the gap between germline ends came to 16 bases. Germline CDR1 reads MNHEY; CDR2 reads SVGAGI. The DNA of the CDR3 is TGTGCCAGCAGTTACAGGGGAAATTTGTTTGACTATGGCTACACCTTC. Translation: CASSYRGNLFDYGYTF.

The chain couples TRBV6-2 or TRBV6-3 to TRBJ1-1, with D possibly being TRBD1 (5 bases). This CDR3 is built from 14 residues. CDR1 and CDR2 from the germline V gene are MNHEY and SVGEGT. Trimming stripped 5 bases from V and 5 bases from J, with 15 bases between. CDR3 nucleotides: TGTGCCAGCAGTCTCGGGGGGGGTCGGACTGAAGCTTTCTTT. Amino acids: CASSLGGGRTEAFF.

This rearrangement joins TRBV19 to TRBJ1-1, with D maybe TRBD1 (6 bases). Trimming cost V 5 bases and J 0 bases, with 16 bases left between them. Germline CDR1 LNHDA, CDR2 SQIVND (reference sequence). The CDR3 length is 16 residues. The CDR3 spells CASSSDDRPMNTEAFF. The CDR3 DNA sequence: TGTGCCAGTAGTTCAGATGACAGGCCCATGAACACTGAAGCTTTCTTT.

The chain couples TRBV15 to TRBJ1-2; D is perhaps TRBD1 (6 bases). V was cut by 1 base and J by 4 bases, with 22 bases left in between. In germline, CDR1 is LNHNV, CDR2 YYDKDF (reference sequence). CDR3 length equals 18 residues. The CDR3 loop is CATSRGWAGAGVFYGYTF. The DNA for the CDR3 is TGTGCCACCAGCAGAGGTTGGGCAGGGGCAGGGGTATTCTATGGCTACACCTTC.

The gene calls are TRBV12-5 and TRBJ2-3; no firm D call. Per the germline V gene, CDR1 is LGHNT and CDR2 is FRNRAP. The CDR3 has 11 amino acids. Trimming took off 6 bases at V and 5 bases at J, with 6 bases between the two ends. The chain's CDR3 is CASGLRDTQYF. DNA for the CDR3: TGTGCTAGTGGCCTTAGAGATACGCAGTATTTT.

The V call is TRBV30, the J call TRBJ2-1; 9 nucleotides align to TRBD2. V lost 0 bases to trimming and J lost 9 bases; unmatched junction nucleotides: 6. Germline values: CDR1 GTSNPN, CDR2 SVGIG (reference sequence). The CDR3 covers 14 residues. The CDR3 spells CAWSVPAGGSEQFF. The CDR3 nucleotides read TGTGCCTGGAGTGTACCAGCGGGAGGCAGTGAGCAGTTCTTC.

This sequence joins TRBV12-3 or TRBV12-4 and TRBJ2-1; no definite D call. V dropped 5 bases and J dropped 9 bases, with 11 bases sitting between them. The CDR3 is 12 residues long. CDR3 sequence (DNA): TGTGCCAGCAGTCCAGCGTGGGTTGAGCAGTTCTTC. This encodes CASSPAWVEQFF.

The V gene is TRBV10-2, the J gene TRBJ1-1; TRBD1 might be the D (5 bases). The germline V gene encodes CDR1 WSHSY and CDR2 SAAADI. This CDR3 has 11 residues. Trimming took 5 bases from V and 8 from J, leaving 9 bases between them. The CDR3: CASSMNREAFF. CDR3 in DNA: TGCGCCAGCAGTATGAACAGGGAAGCTTTCTTT.

V usage is TRBV6-5 and J usage is TRBJ2-3; no reliable D call. The CDR3 loop spans 14 amino acids. Germline V gene lookup returns CDR1 MNHEY and CDR2 SVGAGI. Trimming stripped 6 bases from V and 4 bases from J, with 14 bases between. The CDR3 region is CASRPVPFADTQYF. Written as DNA, the CDR3 is TGTGCCAGCAGACCGGTTCCGTTTGCAGATACGCAGTATTTT.

The chain combines TRBV19 with TRBJ1-2; D is unclear. The germline V gene has CDR1 LNHDA and CDR2 SQIVND (reference sequence). Trimming shortened V by 5 bases and J by 4 bases, and 11 bases separated the two germline ends. The CDR3 loop spans 13 amino acids. Here the CDR3 DNA reads TGTGCCAGTAGTCTCGAGGGAAGCTATGGCTACACCTTC. Encoded protein: CASSLEGSYGYTF.

This chain connects TRBV9 to TRBJ2-5; 11 bases fit TRBD1. The CDR3 sequence is 17 residues long. The V gene end was trimmed by 5 bases and the J gene end by 5 bases; junction bases not matched to a gene: 14. The germline CDR1 and CDR2 sequences are SGDLS and YYNGEE. The CDR3 region is CASSARAGQGVKETQYF. Written as DNA, the CDR3 is TGTGCCAGCAGTGCCCGAGCGGGACAGGGGGTGAAGGAGACCCAGTACTTC.

The chain is built from TRBV6-1 and TRBJ2-1, with D unresolved. The CDR3 sequence is 14 residues long. V was clipped by 2 bases and J by 7 bases, with 12 bases between them. Germline CDR1 and CDR2: MNHNS and SASEGT. This CDR3 reads CASSEMQEWNEQFF. The CDR3 nucleotides read TGTGCCAGCAGTGAAATGCAGGAATGGAATGAGCAGTTCTTC.

This clone was seen more than once but under ten times. The V and J genes are TRBV30 and TRBJ2-7, with D hard to call. The germline V gene encodes CDR1 GTSNPN and CDR2 SVGIG (reference sequence). This CDR3 has 12 amino acids. V was trimmed by 2 bases and J by 9 bases, leaving 14 bases between them. This chain's CDR3 is CAWSIEVPTQYF. CDR3 nucleotides: TGTGCCTGGAGTATTGAGGTTCCGACGCAGTACTTC.

V gene TRBV19 combines with J gene TRBJ2-1; maybe TRBD1 (5 bases). CDR1 and CDR2 (germline): LNHDA, SQIVND (reference sequence). The CDR3 covers 15 residues. V lost 3 bases and J lost 6, with 15 bases in between. CDR3 nucleotides: TGTGCCAGTAGTATGGGCAGGGAAGGTCGCAATGAGCAGTTCTTC. It codes for CASSMGREGRNEQFF. The full variable domain, completed using reference TRBV19 and TRBJ2-1, is DGGITQSPKYLFRKEGQNVTLSCEQNLNHDAMYWYRQDPGQGLRLIYYSQIVNDFQKGDIAEGYSVSREKKESFPLTVTSAQKNPTAFYLCASSMGREGRNEQFFGPGTRLTVL.

The chain joins TRBV5-4 to TRBJ1-2; D not certain. The V and J ends lost 6 bases and 6 bases respectively, with 15 bases between them. The CDR3 totals 13 residues. CDR1 is SGHNT, CDR2 YYREEE, per germline (reference sequence). The CDR3 loop is CASTHNTRDGYTF. CDR3 coding DNA: TGTGCCAGCACCCACAACACCCGGGATGGCTACACCTTC.

This chain connects TRBV7-2 to TRBJ2-7; TRBD2 agrees at 8 bases. V shed 4 bases and J 0 bases; nucleotides not matched to a gene: 5. The CDR3 totals 15 residues. Germline CDR1 and CDR2: SGHTA and FQGNSA. The CDR3 region is CASSSQRGFSYEQYF. For the CDR3, the DNA is TGTGCCAGCAGCTCCCAGCGGGGGTTCTCCTACGAGCAGTACTTC.

V and J are TRBV11-1 and TRBJ1-6; no definite D call. The length of the CDR3 is 15 residues. Between the trimmed V and J ends, which lost 5 bases and 7 bases, there was a span of 15 bases. CDR1 and CDR2 (germline): SGHAT, FQDESV (reference sequence). The chain's CDR3 is CASSPEGGWNSPLHF. The CDR3 coding sequence is TGTGCCAGCAGCCCAGAGGGTGGCTGGAATTCACCCCTCCACTTT.

The table lists this clone with a few counts. V and J are TRBV4-2 and TRBJ1-3; D is uncertain. V lost 0 bases and J 0 bases, leaving 9 bases between the germline ends. The CDR3 extends over 16 amino acids. The germline V gene has CDR1 LGHNA and CDR2 YNFKEQ. DNA for the CDR3: TGTGCCAGCAGCCAAGACCTTTATTTCTCTGGAAACACCATATATTTT. This translates into CASSQDLYFSGNTIYF.

The V call is TRBV10-3, the J call TRBJ2-1, with 12 bases fitting TRBD2. The germline V gene has CDR1 ENHRY and CDR2 SYGVKD. The trim removed 6 bases at V and 6 bases at J, leaving 12 bases unmatched. This CDR3 comprises 17 residues. CDR3 residues: CAISPVLAGGGFNEQFF. CDR3 DNA: TGTGCCATCAGCCCAGTTCTAGCGGGAGGGGGCTTCAATGAGCAGTTCTTC.

The rearrangement joins TRBV10-3 to TRBJ1-1; D is unresolved. V shed 6 bases and J shed 3 bases, with 14 bases lying between them. The CDR3 runs to 14 residues. CDR1 ENHRY and CDR2 SYGVKD come from the germline V gene. The CDR3 DNA reads as TGTGCCATCAGCGGGCGGGGAGGTGACACTGAAGCTTTCTTT. It is translated as CAISGRGGDTEAFF.

The V and J genes are TRBV2 and TRBJ1-2, with D possibly being TRBD1 (6 bases). The CDR3 contains 13 residues. Germline V gives CDR1 SNHLY, CDR2 FYNNEI. V was shortened by 5 bases and J by 1 base, with 8 bases between the two germline ends. CDR3 sequence reads: CASSPGHNYGYTF. In DNA form, the CDR3 reads TGTGCCAGCAGTCCGGGACATAACTATGGCTACACCTTC.

The CDR3 DNA sequence: TGTGCCAGCAGTTTAAGGACAGGCACAGATACGCAGTATTTT. It is translated as CASSLRTGTDTQYF. This chain uses TRBV27 with TRBJ2-3; possible D gene TRBD1, 6 bases. Trimming cost V 2 bases and J 1 base, with 7 bases left between them. Germline V gives CDR1 MNHEY, CDR2 SMNVEV (reference sequence). The CDR3 spans 14 residues.

The genes are TRBV20-1 and TRBJ1-2; weak D call: TRBD1 (5 bases). V lost 3 bases and J lost 4, with 12 bases in between. The CDR3 spans 13 residues. Germline assignment: CDR1 DFQATT and CDR2 SNEGSKA (reference sequence). The DNA of the CDR3 is TGCAGTGCTAGTGTAGGGGCCATCTATGGCTACACCTTC. It encodes CSASVGAIYGYTF.

The chain is built from TRBV27 and TRBJ2-7; D perhaps matches TRBD2 (6 bases). Germline V gene data show CDR1 as MNHEY and CDR2 as SMNVEV (reference sequence). This CDR3 is built from 13 residues. V was trimmed by 11 bases and J by 6 bases, leaving 20 bases between them. For the CDR3, the DNA is TGTGCCGGCGGGGACCGACCCTTTGTCGAGCAGTACTTC. Residues: CAGGDRPFVEQYF.

This chain uses TRBV6-1 with TRBJ2-5, with TRBD2 identical over 7 bases. The V and J ends lost 3 bases and 5 bases, in that order; junction bases with no gene match: 9. Germline V CDR1 and CDR2: MNHNS, SASEGT. This CDR3 region has 15 residues. The CDR3 DNA sequence: TGTGCCAGCAGTGATGGGGCGGGGCGGGAGGAGACCCAGTACTTC. Translating it yields CASSDGAGREETQYF.